These T cell receptor beta chains were read from a single sample in a study of OX40 agonist ivuxolimab in advanced cancers. Method: immunoSEQ multiplex PCR; TCRdb's copy keeps in-frame clones and lacks some. The table lists approximately 68,000 clones, 80% to 95% of them singletons. Sequences were derived from CD4+ or CD8+ T cells sorted from blood, sampled in a trial of the OX40 agonist ivuxolimab. The receptor source for this set is an adult with an advanced solid tumor such as melanoma, head and neck, liver or kidney cancer. CDR3s include the opening cysteine and the closing phenylalanine or tryptophan. Fields, in order: V gene, D gene, J gene, clone size, CDR3 protein, CDR3 DNA. D genes are given only for firm matches. Clone size, where shown, is once, few, many, or a class for clones that have expanded.

v_call: TRBV10-1
d_call: TRBD1
j_call: TRBJ1-1
clone_size: -
cdr3_aa: CASSGQGGTEAFF
cdr3_nt: TGCGCCAGCTCCGGACAGGGGGGCACTGAAGCTTTCTTT

v_call: TRBV7-6
d_call: -
j_call: TRBJ1-3
clone_size: -
cdr3_aa: CASSPRQSSGNTIYF
cdr3_nt: TGTGCCAGCAGCCCACGACAGAGCTCTGGAAACACCATATATTTT

v_call: TRBV11-1
d_call: -
j_call: TRBJ2-3
clone_size: few
cdr3_aa: CASSSRGESTDTQYF
cdr3_nt: TGTGCCAGCAGCTCCCGAGGGGAAAGCACAGATACGCAGTATTTT

v_call: TRBV19
d_call: -
j_call: TRBJ2-5
clone_size: -
cdr3_aa: CASSMLGEPVQETQYF
cdr3_nt: TGTGCCAGTAGTATGCTGGGGGAGCCCGTCCAAGAGACCCAGTACTTC

v_call: TRBV15
d_call: -
j_call: TRBJ2-7
clone_size: few
cdr3_aa: CATSRERYEQYF
cdr3_nt: TGTGCCACCAGCAGAGAGCGGTACGAGCAGTACTTC

v_call: TRBV19
d_call: TRBD1
j_call: TRBJ1-2
clone_size: -
cdr3_aa: CASSIRDRNYGYTF
cdr3_nt: TGTGCCAGTAGTATCCGGGACAGGAACTATGGCTACACCTTC

v_call: TRBV5-4
d_call: -
j_call: TRBJ1-1
clone_size: -
cdr3_aa: CASSRQGNTEAFF
cdr3_nt: TGTGCCAGCAGCCGGCAGGGGAACACTGAAGCTTTCTTT

v_call: TRBV9
d_call: TRBD1
j_call: TRBJ2-2
clone_size: -
cdr3_aa: CASSDDQGANTGELFF
cdr3_nt: TGTGCCAGCAGCGACGATCAGGGGGCCAACACCGGGGAGCTGTTTTTT

v_call: TRBV30
d_call: -
j_call: TRBJ2-7
clone_size: -
cdr3_aa: CAWSGSVRDEQYF
cdr3_nt: TGTGCCTGGAGTGGTTCTGTCCGAGACGAGCAGTACTTC

v_call: TRBV5-1
d_call: -
j_call: TRBJ2-7
clone_size: -
cdr3_aa: CASSLEAIYEQYF
cdr3_nt: TGCGCCAGCAGCTTGGAGGCCATCTACGAGCAGTACTTC

v_call: TRBV7-8
d_call: -
j_call: TRBJ2-1
clone_size: -
cdr3_aa: CASSFGRNEQFF
cdr3_nt: TGTGCCAGCAGCTTCGGCCGCAATGAGCAGTTCTTC

v_call: TRBV9
d_call: TRBD2
j_call: TRBJ2-7
clone_size: -
cdr3_aa: CASSVGSSGSSEQYF
cdr3_nt: TGTGCCAGCAGCGTAGGGTCTAGCGGGAGTTCCGAGCAGTACTTC

v_call: TRBV9
d_call: -
j_call: TRBJ2-7
clone_size: -
cdr3_aa: CASSVGPFYEQYF
cdr3_nt: TGTGCCAGCAGCGTAGGTCCGTTCTACGAGCAGTACTTC

v_call: TRBV2
d_call: -
j_call: TRBJ1-1
clone_size: -
cdr3_aa: CASRSRAVAEAFF
cdr3_nt: TGTGCCAGCCGGAGCAGGGCGGTCGCTGAAGCTTTCTTT

v_call: TRBV11-3
d_call: TRBD2
j_call: TRBJ2-7
clone_size: -
cdr3_aa: CASSRLAGGVHEQYF
cdr3_nt: TGTGCCAGCAGCCGTCTAGCGGGAGGGGTCCACGAGCAGTACTTC

v_call: TRBV9
d_call: -
j_call: TRBJ2-1
clone_size: -
cdr3_aa: CASSERLQSNEQFF
cdr3_nt: TGTGCCAGCAGCGAGAGGCTTCAGAGCAATGAGCAGTTCTTC

v_call: TRBV5-1
d_call: -
j_call: TRBJ2-2
clone_size: once
cdr3_aa: CASSLKPPNTGELFF
cdr3_nt: TGCGCCAGCAGCTTGAAACCTCCGAACACCGGGGAGCTGTTTTTT

v_call: TRBV13
d_call: -
j_call: TRBJ2-3
clone_size: -
cdr3_aa: CASSLVGRTDTQYF
cdr3_nt: TGTGCCAGCAGCTTAGTGGGTCGCACAGATACGCAGTATTTT

v_call: TRBV19
d_call: -
j_call: TRBJ2-3
clone_size: -
cdr3_aa: CASSTGTISGTDTQYF
cdr3_nt: TGTGCCAGTAGTACTGGGACCATAAGTGGTACAGATACGCAGTATTTT

v_call: TRBV2
d_call: TRBD1
j_call: TRBJ1-2
clone_size: -
cdr3_aa: CAETGQRYGYTF
cdr3_nt: TGTGCCGAAACGGGACAGAGATATGGCTACACCTTC

v_call: TRBV18
d_call: -
j_call: TRBJ2-1
clone_size: -
cdr3_aa: CASSPQGTSSYNEQFF
cdr3_nt: TGTGCCAGCTCACCCCAGGGGACCAGCTCCTACAATGAGCAGTTCTTC

v_call: TRBV5-4
d_call: TRBD2
j_call: TRBJ2-7
clone_size: once
cdr3_aa: CASSLGGGLAAYEQYF
cdr3_nt: TGTGCCAGCAGCTTGGGGGGGGGACTAGCGGCCTACGAGCAGTACTTC

v_call: TRBV10-3
d_call: TRBD2
j_call: TRBJ2-7
clone_size: -
cdr3_aa: CASTPGLAGRAHEQYF
cdr3_nt: TGTGCCAGCACTCCGGGACTAGCGGGGAGAGCACACGAGCAGTACTTC

v_call: TRBV7-6
d_call: -
j_call: TRBJ2-3
clone_size: -
cdr3_aa: CASSLRLLPDTQYF
cdr3_nt: TGTGCCAGCAGCTTAAGACTCCTCCCAGATACGCAGTATTTT

v_call: TRBV5-1
d_call: -
j_call: TRBJ1-2
clone_size: -
cdr3_aa: CASSRDNKPSYGYTF
cdr3_nt: TGCGCCAGCAGTCGGGACAATAAACCTTCCTATGGCTACACCTTC

v_call: TRBV5-1
d_call: TRBD2
j_call: TRBJ2-1
clone_size: -
cdr3_aa: CASSLAPLAGVSSEQFF
cdr3_nt: TGCGCCAGCAGCTTGGCCCCACTAGCGGGAGTTTCTAGTGAGCAGTTCTTC

v_call: TRBV6-1
d_call: TRBD1
j_call: TRBJ1-3
clone_size: -
cdr3_aa: CASSERQGNGNTIYF
cdr3_nt: TGTGCCAGCAGTGAAAGACAGGGGAACGGAAACACCATATATTTT

v_call: TRBV27
d_call: TRBD2
j_call: TRBJ2-3
clone_size: once
cdr3_aa: CASKGGESGSGTDTQYF
cdr3_nt: TGTGCCAGCAAGGGTGGGGAAAGCGGGAGCGGTACAGATACGCAGTATTTT

v_call: TRBV19
d_call: TRBD2
j_call: TRBJ2-3
clone_size: -
cdr3_aa: CASRTSGVSDTQYF
cdr3_nt: TGTGCCAGTAGGACTAGCGGGGTGTCAGATACGCAGTATTTT

v_call: TRBV5-6
d_call: -
j_call: TRBJ1-4
clone_size: -
cdr3_aa: CASSFWRGSGYEKLFF
cdr3_nt: TGTGCCAGCAGCTTCTGGAGGGGATCGGGCTATGAAAAACTGTTTTTT

v_call: TRBV7-2
d_call: TRBD2
j_call: TRBJ2-1
clone_size: -
cdr3_aa: CASSQTSGSYNEQFF
cdr3_nt: TGTGCCAGCAGCCAGACTAGCGGGTCCTACAATGAGCAGTTCTTC

v_call: TRBV6-1
d_call: TRBD1
j_call: TRBJ2-1
clone_size: -
cdr3_aa: CASSDPTGVNEQFF
cdr3_nt: TGTGCCAGCAGCGATCCGACAGGGGTTAATGAGCAGTTCTTC

v_call: TRBV5-1
d_call: -
j_call: TRBJ1-6
clone_size: -
cdr3_aa: CASSLQGESPLHF
cdr3_nt: TGCGCCAGCAGCTTGCAGGGTGAATCACCCCTCCACTTT

v_call: TRBV10-1
d_call: TRBD2
j_call: TRBJ2-3
clone_size: -
cdr3_aa: CASSEAASGRGSDTQYF
cdr3_nt: TGCGCCAGCAGTGAAGCCGCGAGCGGGAGGGGGTCAGATACGCAGTATTTT

v_call: TRBV6-5
d_call: TRBD1
j_call: TRBJ1-5
clone_size: few
cdr3_aa: CASSDRVNQPQHF
cdr3_nt: TGTGCCAGCAGCGACAGGGTCAATCAGCCCCAGCATTTT

v_call: TRBV30
d_call: -
j_call: TRBJ2-1
clone_size: once
cdr3_aa: CAWSSGEQFF
cdr3_nt: TGTGCCTGGAGTTCGGGGGAACAGTTCTTC

v_call: TRBV4-1
d_call: -
j_call: TRBJ1-3
clone_size: few
cdr3_aa: CASSQDLRYTIYF
cdr3_nt: TGCGCCAGCAGCCAAGATCTTAGGTACACCATATATTTT

v_call: TRBV6-5
d_call: -
j_call: TRBJ1-2
clone_size: -
cdr3_aa: CASGRVYGYTF
cdr3_nt: TGTGCCAGCGGGCGGGTCTATGGCTACACCTTC

v_call: TRBV12-5
d_call: -
j_call: TRBJ1-1
clone_size: once
cdr3_aa: CASGLLARTTEAFF
cdr3_nt: TGTGCTAGTGGTTTGTTGGCCCGAACAACTGAAGCTTTCTTT

v_call: TRBV7-8
d_call: TRBD1
j_call: TRBJ1-2
clone_size: -
cdr3_aa: CASSLSDRLVRGYTF
cdr3_nt: TGTGCCAGCAGCTTATCGGACAGGTTGGTCCGTGGCTACACCTTC

v_call: TRBV15
d_call: TRBD1
j_call: TRBJ2-7
clone_size: -
cdr3_aa: CATSRGDRATYEQYF
cdr3_nt: TGTGCCACCAGCAGAGGGGACAGGGCTACCTACGAGCAGTACTTC

v_call: TRBV6-6
d_call: -
j_call: TRBJ1-1
clone_size: -
cdr3_aa: CASSYPHSGQSTEAFF
cdr3_nt: TGTGCCAGCAGTTACCCCCACTCAGGACAGTCTACTGAAGCTTTCTTT

v_call: TRBV18
d_call: TRBD1
j_call: TRBJ1-2
clone_size: -
cdr3_aa: CASSHLSGTGNGYTF
cdr3_nt: TGTGCCAGCTCACACCTTTCCGGGACAGGGAATGGCTACACCTTC

v_call: TRBV5-6
d_call: -
j_call: TRBJ1-1
clone_size: once
cdr3_aa: CASSPTGLSNTEAFF
cdr3_nt: TGTGCCAGCAGCCCCACAGGGTTATCGAACACTGAAGCTTTCTTT

v_call: TRBV7-2
d_call: -
j_call: TRBJ1-5
clone_size: -
cdr3_aa: CASSWDGDQPQHF
cdr3_nt: TGTGCCAGCAGTTGGGACGGAGATCAGCCCCAGCATTTT

v_call: TRBV5-4
d_call: TRBD2
j_call: TRBJ2-3
clone_size: -
cdr3_aa: CASSLPGTRVTDTQYF
cdr3_nt: TGTGCCAGCAGCTTGCCCGGGACTAGGGTAACAGATACGCAGTATTTT

v_call: TRBV7-3
d_call: -
j_call: TRBJ2-5
clone_size: -
cdr3_aa: CASSFRARGETQYF
cdr3_nt: TGTGCCAGCAGCTTCCGGGCCCGGGGAGAGACCCAGTACTTC

v_call: TRBV11-2
d_call: TRBD2
j_call: TRBJ2-1
clone_size: -
cdr3_aa: CASSLVSGTSGANEQFF
cdr3_nt: TGTGCCAGCAGCTTAGTCTCCGGGACTAGCGGGGCCAATGAGCAGTTCTTC

v_call: TRBV2
d_call: -
j_call: TRBJ2-3
clone_size: -
cdr3_aa: CASIPDSTDTQYF
cdr3_nt: TGTGCCAGCATCCCGGACAGCACAGATACGCAGTATTTT

v_call: TRBV7-9
d_call: TRBD1
j_call: TRBJ2-5
clone_size: -
cdr3_aa: CASSLAPTGPETQYF
cdr3_nt: TGTGCCAGCAGCTTAGCCCCGACAGGGCCGGAGACCCAGTACTTC

v_call: TRBV10-1
d_call: TRBD1
j_call: TRBJ1-1
clone_size: -
cdr3_aa: CASSGTRSGTVAFF
cdr3_nt: TGCGCCAGCAGTGGTACACGTAGCGGGACAGTCGCTTTCTTT

v_call: TRBV18
d_call: TRBD1
j_call: TRBJ1-5
clone_size: -
cdr3_aa: CASSPGTGDSQPQHF
cdr3_nt: TGTGCCAGCTCACCAGGGACAGGGGACAGTCAGCCCCAGCATTTT

v_call: TRBV9
d_call: -
j_call: TRBJ1-1
clone_size: -
cdr3_aa: CASSVGGAATNTEAFF
cdr3_nt: TGTGCCAGCAGCGTAGGGGGGGCAGCCACGAACACTGAAGCTTTCTTT

v_call: TRBV7-6
d_call: -
j_call: TRBJ2-7
clone_size: -
cdr3_aa: CASSHPLGGGFDEQYF
cdr3_nt: TGTGCCAGCAGCCACCCACTAGGGGGAGGTTTCGACGAGCAGTACTTC

v_call: TRBV7-9
d_call: -
j_call: TRBJ2-5
clone_size: -
cdr3_aa: CASSSGGPQETQYF
cdr3_nt: TGTGCCAGCAGCTCGGGTGGGCCTCAAGAGACCCAGTACTTC